This T cell receptor (beta chain) was profiled in a study of OX40 agonist ivuxolimab in advanced cancers. About the research overall: Patients' therapy was ivuxolimab, an antibody that acts as an agonist of OX40 (CD134). Every 2 weeks, patients got intravenous ivuxolimab at one of six dose levels (0.01-10 mg/kg).

From germline, CDR1 is MNHEY and CDR2 SVGAGI. V was clipped by 2 bases and J by 6 bases, with 8 bases between them. The CDR3 is made up of 14 amino acids. Whole-study findings and limits: At 0.1 to 3.0 mg/kg and by week 6, clonal expansion occurred in CD4+ and CD8+ blood T cells.

A word on this clone: Its antigen is unknown.

Clones were read by immunoSEQ multiplex PCR, and TCRdb kept only the in-frame ones, dropping some. The data contain about 94,000 clones, more than 70% of them singletons. The clonotype comes from an adult with an advanced solid tumor such as melanoma, head and neck, liver or kidney cancer. The V gene is TRBV6-5, the J gene TRBJ1-6; tentative D call: TRBD1 (6 bases). The sequencing here drew on CD4+ or CD8+ T cells sorted from blood, taken in a trial of the OX40 agonist ivuxolimab. The CDR3 nucleotides are TGTGCCAGCAGTTACGGGGGCATTAATTCACCCCTCCACTTT. This gives the protein CASSYGGINSPLHF.